The clone carrying this T cell receptor beta chain was detected only once. The sample comes from a study of cytomegalovirus exposure and HLA in healthy donors. Sequencing was performed with immunoSEQ multiplex PCR; in TCRdb, only in-frame clones are kept and a portion is missing. Of around 300,000 clones listed, about 90% were seen once; the top ten hold 1.2%. CDR1 MNHEY and CDR2 SMNVEV come from the germline V gene (reference sequence). J was trimmed by 2 bases and V by 3 bases; bases with no gene match: 2. This CDR3 contains 15 residues. The V call is TRBV27, the J call TRBJ2-1, with 9 positions matching TRBD2. The TCR comes from a woman in her thirties in good health and CMV-seropositive. Sequencing was done on a sample of PBMCs. The CDR3 DNA sequence: TGTGCCAGCAGTTTGGGCGGGGGGGCCTACAATGAGCAGTTCTTC. Protein sequence: CASSLGGGAYNEQFF.